The 8 T cell receptor beta chains reported below all come from one sample, sequenced in a study of Graves' ophthalmopathy and Graves' hyperthyroidism (dated by TCRdb to the late 2010s). Data came from an Illumina HiSeq 2000. For repertoire sequencing, TCR beta CDR3 regions were amplified from RNA transcripts. The first round of RT-PCR was done with HTBI primers and the Qiagen OneStep RT-PCR kit, and was followed by a second round of multiplex PCR, then size selection and purification. Using fastp at Q25 and MiXCR, TCRdb reprocessed the public reads and kept productive beta chains. Here each entry gathers all rows of one CDR3 protein and keeps the most common genes and DNA. This sample holds a few hundred thousand distinct CDR3 sequences; over 20% were observed only once. Of the sample, roughly 3.2% is held by the ten largest clones. Material for sequencing was peripheral blood. The source is a woman aged 18-35 years with stable Graves' hyperthyroidism. Donor details come from another sample of the same person, matched by shared clones.

This chain connects TRBV18 to TRBJ2-3; D is unresolved. The CDR3 is 14 residues long. V lost 2 bases to trimming and J lost 2 bases, with 8 bases between them. Germline values: CDR1 KGHSH, CDR2 LQKENI. The CDR3 is CASSPSGVTDTQYF. In nucleotides, the CDR3 is TGTGCCAGCTCACCATCTGGCGTCACAGATACGCAGTATTTT.

At least ten counts were recorded for this clonotype. V gene TRBV12-3 or TRBV12-4 combines with J gene TRBJ1-1; perhaps TRBD1 as D (6 bases). The CDR3 is 14 residues long. The germline V and J ends were trimmed by 6 bases and 4 bases, with 15 bases remaining between them. Here the CDR3 DNA reads TGTGCCAGCAGGAGGGGGGAGGGTGGCACTGAAGCTTTCTTT. Translation gives CASRRGEGGTEAFF.

There are many counts of this clonotype. V gene TRBV5-1 combines with J gene TRBJ1-2; 10 bases are shared with TRBD1. The CDR3 has 15 amino acids. J lost 5 bases, V lost 4 bases, and 8 bases had no gene match. Germline V CDR1 and CDR2: SGHRS, YFSETQ. The CDR3 nucleotides are TGCGCCAGCAGCCTCGGGACAGGGGATATTTATGGCTACACCTTC. This sequence encodes CASSLGTGDIYGYTF.

The chain has TRBV10-3 and TRBJ1-1; TRBD1 matches 8 bases. Per the germline V gene, CDR1 is ENHRY and CDR2 is SYGVKD. This CDR3 spans 15 amino acids. The V and J ends lost 8 bases and 3 bases, in that order; junction bases with no gene match: 11. The CDR3: CAISRGLGEDTEAFF. For the CDR3, the DNA is TGTGCCATCTCCAGGGGGCTGGGTGAGGACACTGAAGCTTTCTTT.

This clonotype was picked up a small number of times. This chain uses TRBV4-1 with TRBJ1-2, with a possible D match to TRBD1 (5 bases). From germline, CDR1 is MGHRA and CDR2 YSYEKL. The CDR3 runs to 14 residues. The germline V and J ends were trimmed by 1 base and 8 bases, with 14 bases remaining between them. CDR3 amino acids: CASSQVSGSLGYTF. The CDR3 DNA reads TGCGCCAGCAGCCAAGTGTCAGGGAGTCTGGGCTACACCTTC.

Many counts were recorded for this clonotype. The rearrangement links TRBV7-8 to TRBJ2-7; TRBD1 aligns across 10 bases. This CDR3 has 15 amino acids. The V gene end was trimmed by 5 bases and the J gene end by 1 base; junction bases not matched to a gene: 5. Germline CDR1 reads SGHVS; CDR2 reads FQNEAQ. This chain's CDR3 is CASSLRQGASYEQYF. As DNA, the CDR3 is TGTGCCAGCAGCCTGAGACAGGGGGCTTCCTACGAGCAGTACTTC.

A remark on this clonotype: Sequence at one end of the junction differs from germline and may be a read error. The chain employs TRBV6-1 and TRBJ1-1; 9 nucleotides align to TRBD1. This CDR3 is built from 12 residues. Germline V gene lookup returns CDR1 MNHNS and CDR2 SASEGT. CDR3 DNA sequence: TGTGCCAGCAGTGAAGCCGGGGACAGGGAATACTTT. Its translation: CASSEAGDREYF.

This clonotype was counted a few times. The CDR3 DNA is TGTGCCAGCTCACCAAAGGACAGGGTCTACGAGCAGTACTTC. It codes for CASSPKDRVYEQYF. V usage is TRBV18 and J usage is TRBJ2-7; 8 bases are shared with TRBD1. Trimming at V came to 2 bases and at J to 3 bases, leaving 3 bases not matched to a gene. The CDR3 covers 14 residues. Germline assignment: CDR1 KGHSH and CDR2 LQKENI.